Included here is one T cell receptor (beta chain) sequence, with context. Its antigen is unidentified. Using immunoSEQ multiplex PCR, the repertoire was profiled, and TCRdb retains in-frame clones only, with some absent. The data hold fewer than 150,000 clones, with approximately 94% observed a single time. V lost 6 bases and J 2 bases, leaving 14 bases between the germline ends. The length of the CDR3 is 14 residues. CDR1 MNHEY and CDR2 SVGAGI come from the germline V gene. The sample comes from a study of brain T cells in children with intractable seizures. Study-wide findings and caveats: Pre- and post-surgery blood differed in depth, so pre-surgery absences may be undersampling.

Only cases whose brain tissue showed the highest T cell transcript signatures were sequenced. Patients received at least one anti-epileptic drug before surgery. The sequencing here drew on peripheral blood, taken at surgery. The TCR was taken from a boy under two years old with hemimegalencephaly and intractable seizures. The rearrangement joins TRBV6-5 to TRBJ2-7; a possible D gene is TRBD2 (6 bases). CDR3 sequence (DNA): TGTGCCAGCAGACGTAGCGGAGTGGCCTACGAGCAGTACTTC. As protein: CASRRSGVAYEQYF.